Following are 17 T cell receptor beta chains from one sample sequenced in a study of glioma-infiltrating T cells after dendritic cell vaccination. Data came from immunoSEQ multiplex PCR; TCRdb stores just in-frame clones and leaves some out. The profile shows roughly 83,000 clones, 80% to 90% of them singletons. The material was blood, obtained before dendritic cell vaccination. These receptors originate from a human donor with glioblastoma.

CDR3 amino acids: CASSHGQAFYNSPLHF. CDR3 coding DNA: TGTGCCAGCAGCCACGGACAGGCGTTCTATAATTCACCCCTCCACTTT. This chain links TRBV7-6 with TRBJ1-6; 7 bases are shared with TRBD1. Germline CDR1 and CDR2: SGHVS and FNYEAQ. This CDR3 spans 16 amino acids. The trim removed 5 bases at V and 3 bases at J, leaving 7 bases unmatched.

This sequence joins TRBV5-1 and TRBJ2-5; 14 positions match TRBD2. CDR3 size: 19 residues. Unmatched junction bases numbered 16, after V lost 4 bases and J lost 5 bases. Germline V lookup: CDR1 SGHRS, CDR2 YFSETQ. The CDR3 protein is CASSLPTSGGVFGGETQYF. CDR3 in DNA: TGCGCCAGCAGCCTCCCGACTAGCGGGGGGGTCTTTGGCGGCGAGACCCAGTACTTC. The whole variable domain, remainder taken from reference TRBV5-1 and TRBJ2-5, is KAGVTQTPRYLIKTRGQQVTLSCSPISGHRSVSWYQQTPGQGLQFLFEYFSETQRNKGNFPGRFSGRQFSNSRSEMNVSTLELGDSALYLCASSLPTSGGVFGGETQYFGPGTRLLVL.

The chain links TRBV19 to TRBJ2-5, with 11 positions matching TRBD2. V trimming: 5 bases; J trimming: 4 bases; junction bases outside the gene matches: 3. Germline CDR1 is LNHDA and CDR2 is SQIVND (reference sequence). The CDR3 has 14 amino acids. CDR3 sequence reads: CASSASGGRETQYF. CDR3 bases: TGTGCCAGTAGTGCTAGCGGGGGGCGAGAGACCCAGTACTTC.

DNA for the CDR3: TGTGCCAGCAGAGAGACAGGGAGGGAGACCCAGTACTTC. Translation gives CASRETGRETQYF. The J gene is TRBJ2-5, the V gene TRBV6-5; tentative D call: TRBD1 (7 bases). Trimming pared 6 bases from V and 5 bases from J, leaving 13 bases between. The CDR3 spans 13 residues. From germline, CDR1 is MNHEY and CDR2 SVGAGI.

V and J are TRBV6-5 and TRBJ2-7; 7 nucleotides align to TRBD1. This CDR3 is 13 amino acids long. Trimming removed 6 bases from V and 3 bases from J; junction bases left unmatched: 5. The V gene's germline CDR1 is MNHEY and CDR2 SVGAGI. The CDR3 DNA reads as TGTGCCAGCAGCGACAGGGTGTACTACGAGCAGTACTTC. This codes for CASSDRVYYEQYF.

This clone was seen once. The V call is TRBV7-6, the J call TRBJ2-7; 8 bases line up with TRBD1. The CDR3 totals 16 residues. With 5 bases clipped from V and 3 bases from J, the junction kept 12 bases outside the gene matches. The V gene's germline CDR1 is SGHVS and CDR2 FNYEAQ. The CDR3 nucleotides read TGTGCCAGCAGCCAGACGGAGACAGGGGCGATCTACGAGCAGTACTTC. It specifies CASSQTETGAIYEQYF.

The chain combines TRBV9 with TRBJ2-7, with 7 bases aligning to TRBD1. The CDR3 covers 14 residues. V was clipped by 3 bases and J by 6 bases; unmatched bases: 9. CDR1 is SGDLS and CDR2 is YYNGEE in the germline V gene. The CDR3 DNA is TGTGCCAGCAGCGCTACAGAGGGGGCAGCCGAGCAGTACTTC. Protein product: CASSATEGAAEQYF.

This clone was picked up one time. This chain uses TRBV19 with TRBJ1-2; D remains unclear. V gave up 4 bases and J gave up 11 bases, with 20 bases separating them. CDR1 is LNHDA and CDR2 is SQIVND in the germline V gene (reference sequence). The CDR3 contains 14 residues. CDR3 sequence reads: CASSTLEGKWRYTF. For the CDR3, the DNA is TGTGCCAGTAGTACCTTGGAGGGAAAATGGAGATACACCTTC.

The chain joins TRBV9 to TRBJ2-1; TRBD1 matches at 9 bases. This CDR3 region has 15 residues. V shed 3 bases, J shed 10 bases, and the junction held 11 bases outside the gene matches. Germline V CDR1 and CDR2: SGDLS, YYNGEE. The CDR3 sequence is CASSGEGQGSQEQFF. CDR3 DNA: TGTGCCAGCAGCGGTGAGGGACAGGGAAGTCAGGAGCAGTTCTTC.

This clone was observed a few times. V is TRBV11-2 and J is TRBJ2-1; the match to TRBD2 covers 7 bases. V trimming: 0 bases; J trimming: 2 bases; junction bases outside the gene matches: 10. The CDR3 loop spans 18 amino acids. Germline V gene lookup returns CDR1 SGHAT and CDR2 FQNNGV. CDR3 DNA: TGTGCCAGCAGCTTAGATCTAAGGCTAGCGGTGACCTACAATGAGCAGTTCTTC. This gives the protein CASSLDLRLAVTYNEQFF.

The V gene is TRBV7-2, the J gene TRBJ2-5, with 7 bases lining up with TRBD2. Germline V gene sequence: CDR1 SGHTA, CDR2 FQGNSA. The CDR3 is 13 amino acids. The V and J ends lost 5 bases and 3 bases, in that order; junction bases with no gene match: 3. CDR3: CASSRDYKETQYF. For the CDR3, the DNA is TGTGCCAGCAGCCGGGACTACAAAGAGACCCAGTACTTC.

This chain links TRBV6-5 with TRBJ2-2, with 10 bases fitting TRBD1. The CDR3 is 15 residues long. V shed 1 base, J shed 5 bases, and the junction held 1 base outside the gene matches. Per the germline V gene, CDR1 is MNHEY and CDR2 is SVGAGI. CDR3 residues: CASSYWTGGTGELFF. CDR3 coding DNA: TGTGCCAGCAGTTACTGGACAGGGGGAACCGGGGAGCTGTTTTTT.

V is TRBV7-6 and J is TRBJ1-1; 10 bases fit TRBD1. Trimming cost V 9 bases and J 1 base; bases outside gene matches: 2. Germline assignment: CDR1 SGHVS and CDR2 FNYEAQ. The CDR3 spans 13 residues. The CDR3 sequence: CASRTGGNTEAFF. Written as DNA, the CDR3 is TGTGCCAGTCGGACAGGGGGGAACACTGAAGCTTTCTTT.

Remarks on this clone: The DNA is omitted, as the CDR3 cannot be located on it reliably, and the CDR3 follows TCRdb's listing. The chain combines TRBV19 with TRBJ2-3; the D call in the table, TRBD2, was not verified against the DNA. Germline values: CDR1 LNHDA, CDR2 SQIVND (reference sequence). The CDR3 contains 16 residues when both ends are counted. The CDR3 loop is CASTSAWGERTDTQYF.

The table lists this clone with a few counts. The CDR3 DNA follows: TGTGCCAGCAGCTTGGGGGGGCCGATCACTGAAGCTTTCTTT. Its translation: CASSLGGPITEAFF. The rearrangement uses TRBV5-8 and TRBJ1-1, with a possible D match to TRBD1 (6 bases). The germline gives CDR1 SGHTS, CDR2 YDEGEE. The length of the CDR3 is 14 residues. The germline V and J ends were trimmed by 0 bases and 4 bases, with 10 bases remaining between them.

This CDR3 reads CASSLWTGEVAYSNQPQHF. The CDR3 nucleotides are TGTGCCAGCAGTTTATGGACAGGGGAAGTGGCTTATAGCAATCAGCCCCAGCATTTT. This chain links TRBV28 with TRBJ1-5, with TRBD1 identical over 8 bases. The V segment lost 0 bases and the J segment 0 bases; nucleotides outside the gene matches: 10. Germline CDR1 and CDR2: MDHEN and SYDVKM. CDR3 length: 19 amino acids.

The chain is built from TRBV21-1 and TRBJ2-7; whether TRBD1, the table's D call, matches the DNA was not checked. TRBV21-1 is a known pseudogene. The CDR3 is made up of 15 amino acids. The chain's CDR3 is CASSKVTELLYEQYF. CDR3 nucleotides: TGTGCCAGCAGCAAAGTTACAGAACTCCTATACGAGCAGTACTTC.